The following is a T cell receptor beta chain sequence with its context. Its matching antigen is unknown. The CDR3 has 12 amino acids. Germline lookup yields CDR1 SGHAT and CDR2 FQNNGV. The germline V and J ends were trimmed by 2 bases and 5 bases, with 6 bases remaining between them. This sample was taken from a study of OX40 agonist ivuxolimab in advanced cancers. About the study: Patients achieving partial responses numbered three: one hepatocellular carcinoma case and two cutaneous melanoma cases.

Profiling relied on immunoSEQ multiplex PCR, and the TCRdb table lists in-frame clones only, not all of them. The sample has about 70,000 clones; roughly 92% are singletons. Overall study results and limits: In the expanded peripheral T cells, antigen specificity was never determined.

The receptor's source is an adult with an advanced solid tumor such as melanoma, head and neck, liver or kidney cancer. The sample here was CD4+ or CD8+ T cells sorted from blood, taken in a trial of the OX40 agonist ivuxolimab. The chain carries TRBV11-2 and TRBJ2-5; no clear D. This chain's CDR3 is CASSLSTETQYF. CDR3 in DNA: TGTGCCAGCAGCTTATCGACGGAGACCCAGTACTTC.